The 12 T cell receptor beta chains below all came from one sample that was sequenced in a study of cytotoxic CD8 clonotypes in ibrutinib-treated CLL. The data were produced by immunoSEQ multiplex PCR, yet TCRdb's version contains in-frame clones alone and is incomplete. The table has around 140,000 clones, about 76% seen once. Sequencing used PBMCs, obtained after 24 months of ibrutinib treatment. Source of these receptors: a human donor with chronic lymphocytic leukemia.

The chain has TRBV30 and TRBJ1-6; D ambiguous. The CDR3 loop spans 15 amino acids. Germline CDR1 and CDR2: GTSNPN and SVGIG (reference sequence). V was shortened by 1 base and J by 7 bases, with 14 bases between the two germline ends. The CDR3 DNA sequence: TGTGCCTGGAGTGCCGGACTGGATGGGAATTCACCCCTCCACTTT. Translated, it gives CAWSAGLDGNSPLHF.

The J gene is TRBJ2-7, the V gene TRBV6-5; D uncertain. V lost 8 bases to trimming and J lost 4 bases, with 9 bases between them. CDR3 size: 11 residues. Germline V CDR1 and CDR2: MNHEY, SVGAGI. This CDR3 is CASRAMYEQYF. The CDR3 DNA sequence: TGTGCCAGCCGGGCCATGTACGAGCAGTACTTC.

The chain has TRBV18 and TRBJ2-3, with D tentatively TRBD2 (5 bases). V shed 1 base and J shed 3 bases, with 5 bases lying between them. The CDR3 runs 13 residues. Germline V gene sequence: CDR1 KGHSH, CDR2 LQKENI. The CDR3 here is CASSPLATDTQYF. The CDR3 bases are TGTGCCAGCTCACCACTAGCGACAGATACGCAGTATTTT.

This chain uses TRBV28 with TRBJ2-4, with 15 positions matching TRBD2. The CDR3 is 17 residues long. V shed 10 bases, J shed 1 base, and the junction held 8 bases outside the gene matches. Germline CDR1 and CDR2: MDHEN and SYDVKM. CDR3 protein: CATGTSGRYVAKNIQYF. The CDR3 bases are TGTGCCACTGGGACTAGCGGGAGGTACGTCGCCAAAAACATTCAGTACTTC.

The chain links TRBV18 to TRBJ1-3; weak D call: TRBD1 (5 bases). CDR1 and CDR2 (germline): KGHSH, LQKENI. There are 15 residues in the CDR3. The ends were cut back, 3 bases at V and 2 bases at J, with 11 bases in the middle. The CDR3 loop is CASSPTGDPGNTIYF. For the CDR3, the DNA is TGTGCCAGCTCACCCACCGGGGACCCTGGAAACACCATATATTTT. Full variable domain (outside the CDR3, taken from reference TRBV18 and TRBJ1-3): NAGVMQNPRHLVRRRGQEARLRCSPMKGHSHVYWYRQLPEEGLKFMVYLQKENIIDESGMPKERFSAEFPKEGPSILRIQQVVRGDSAAYFCASSPTGDPGNTIYFGEGSWLTVV.

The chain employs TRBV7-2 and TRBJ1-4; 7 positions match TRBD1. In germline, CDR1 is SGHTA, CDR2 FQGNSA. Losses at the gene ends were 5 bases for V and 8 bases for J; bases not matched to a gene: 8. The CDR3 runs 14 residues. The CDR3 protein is CASSPQGVEEKLFF. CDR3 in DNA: TGTGCCAGCAGCCCCCAGGGGGTAGAGGAAAAACTGTTTTTT.

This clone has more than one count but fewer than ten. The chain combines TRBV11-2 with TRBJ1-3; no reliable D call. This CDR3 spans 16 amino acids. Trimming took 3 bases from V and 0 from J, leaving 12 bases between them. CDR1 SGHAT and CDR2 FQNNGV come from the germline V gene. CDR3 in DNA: TGTGCCAGCAGCTTGGGCAGTCAGAGCTCTGGAAACACCATATATTTT. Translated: CASSLGSQSSGNTIYF.

DNA of the CDR3: TGTGCCAGCAGCTTATGGGCTGGAGGGGGGGCCGCAGATACGCAGTATTTT. It translates to CASSLWAGGGAADTQYF. This chain uses TRBV7-2 with TRBJ2-3; possible D gene TRBD2, 7 bases. The V gene lost 2 bases and the J gene lost 4 bases, with 19 bases spanning the gap. Germline V gene sequence: CDR1 SGHTA, CDR2 FQGNSA. The CDR3 consists of 17 residues.

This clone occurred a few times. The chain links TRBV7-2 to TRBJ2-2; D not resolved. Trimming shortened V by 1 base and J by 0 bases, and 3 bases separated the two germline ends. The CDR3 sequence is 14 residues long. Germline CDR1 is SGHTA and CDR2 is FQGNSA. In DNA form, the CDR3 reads TGTGCCAGCAGCTTAGGTACGAACACCGGGGAGCTGTTTTTT. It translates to CASSLGTNTGELFF.

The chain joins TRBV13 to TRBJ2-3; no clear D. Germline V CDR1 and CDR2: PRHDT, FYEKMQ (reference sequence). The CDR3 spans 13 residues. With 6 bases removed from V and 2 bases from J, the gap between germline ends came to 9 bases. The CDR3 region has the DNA TGTGCCAGCAGGAGGACCGACACAGATACGCAGTATTTT. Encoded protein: CASRRTDTDTQYF. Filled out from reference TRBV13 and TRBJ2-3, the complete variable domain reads AAGVIQSPRHLIKEKRETATLKCYPIPRHDTVYWYQQGPGQDPQFLISFYEKMQSDKGSIPDRFSAQQFSDYHSELNMSSLELGDSALYFCASRRTDTDTQYFGPGTRLTVL.

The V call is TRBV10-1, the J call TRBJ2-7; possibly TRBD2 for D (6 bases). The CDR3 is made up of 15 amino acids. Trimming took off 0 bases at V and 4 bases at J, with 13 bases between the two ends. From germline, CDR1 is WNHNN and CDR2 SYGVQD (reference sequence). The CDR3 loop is CASSESGGGTYEQYF. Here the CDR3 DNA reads TGCGCCAGCAGTGAGTCTGGGGGAGGCACTTACGAGCAGTACTTC.

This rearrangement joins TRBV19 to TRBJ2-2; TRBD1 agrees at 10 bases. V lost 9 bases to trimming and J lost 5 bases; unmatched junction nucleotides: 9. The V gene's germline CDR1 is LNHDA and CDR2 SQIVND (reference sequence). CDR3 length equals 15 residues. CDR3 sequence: CASRARTGGTGELFF. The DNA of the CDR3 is TGTGCCAGCCGGGCCCGGACAGGGGGGACCGGGGAGCTGTTTTTT.